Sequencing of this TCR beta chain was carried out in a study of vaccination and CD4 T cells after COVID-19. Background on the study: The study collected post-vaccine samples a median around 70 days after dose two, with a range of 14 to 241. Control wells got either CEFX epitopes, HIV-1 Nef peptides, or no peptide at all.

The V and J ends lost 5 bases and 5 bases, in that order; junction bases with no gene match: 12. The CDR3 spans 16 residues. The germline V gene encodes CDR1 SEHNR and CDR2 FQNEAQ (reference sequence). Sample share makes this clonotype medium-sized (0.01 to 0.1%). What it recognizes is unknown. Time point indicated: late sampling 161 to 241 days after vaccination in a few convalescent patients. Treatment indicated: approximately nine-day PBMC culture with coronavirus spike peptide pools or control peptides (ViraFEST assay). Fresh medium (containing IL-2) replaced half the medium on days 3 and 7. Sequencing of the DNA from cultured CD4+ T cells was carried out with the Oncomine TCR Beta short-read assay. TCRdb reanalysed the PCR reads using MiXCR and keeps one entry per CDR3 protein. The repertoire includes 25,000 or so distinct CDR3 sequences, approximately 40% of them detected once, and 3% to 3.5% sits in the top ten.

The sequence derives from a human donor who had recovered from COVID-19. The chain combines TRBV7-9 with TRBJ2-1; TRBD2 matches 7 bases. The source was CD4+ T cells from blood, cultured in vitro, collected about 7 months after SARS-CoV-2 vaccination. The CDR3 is CASSPPGAGDHNEQFF. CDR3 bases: TGTGCCAGCAGCCCCCCCGGGGCGGGGGACCACAATGAGCAGTTCTTC.